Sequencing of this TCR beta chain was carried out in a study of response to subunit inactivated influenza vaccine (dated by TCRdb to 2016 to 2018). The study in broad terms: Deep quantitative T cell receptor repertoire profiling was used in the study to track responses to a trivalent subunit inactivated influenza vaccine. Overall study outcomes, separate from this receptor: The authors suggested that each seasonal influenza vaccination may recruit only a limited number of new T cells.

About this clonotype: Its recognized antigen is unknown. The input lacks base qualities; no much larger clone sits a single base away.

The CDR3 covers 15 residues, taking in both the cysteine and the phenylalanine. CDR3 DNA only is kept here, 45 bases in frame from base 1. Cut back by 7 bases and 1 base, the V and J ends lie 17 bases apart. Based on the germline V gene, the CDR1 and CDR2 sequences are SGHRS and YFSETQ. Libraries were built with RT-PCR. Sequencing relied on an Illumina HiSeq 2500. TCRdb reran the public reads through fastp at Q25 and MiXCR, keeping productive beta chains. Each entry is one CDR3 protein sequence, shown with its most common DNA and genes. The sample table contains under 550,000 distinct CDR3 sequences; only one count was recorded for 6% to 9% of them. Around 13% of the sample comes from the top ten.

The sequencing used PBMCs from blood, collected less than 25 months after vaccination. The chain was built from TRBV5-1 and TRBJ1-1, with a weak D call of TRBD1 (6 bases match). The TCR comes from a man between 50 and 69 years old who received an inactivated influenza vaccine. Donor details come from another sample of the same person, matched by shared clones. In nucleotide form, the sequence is TGCGCCAGCGCCATCCGGACAGCGGGGAACACTGAAGCTTTCTTT. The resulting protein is CASAIRTAGNTEAFF.